This T cell receptor (beta chain) stems from a study of blood T cell repertoires in COVID-19. About the research overall: The cDNA or gDNA used as material had been derived from T cells, B-cell-depleted T cells, or PBMCs.

Everyone who took part was roughly 18 to 89 years old, and they came from 20 to 25 US areas. Clinical histories supplied by participants themselves formed the basis of cohort assignment. Authors' data handling: How many nucleated cells were present was estimated from reference gene primer amplification. Clones were read by immunoSEQ multiplex PCR, and TCRdb kept only the in-frame ones, dropping some. D and trimming were read from the DNA, whereas the V and J calls and clone size are those reported in that table. The table has around 450,000 clones, 70% to 90% seen once. With 4 bases removed from V and 12 bases from J, the gap between germline ends came to 13 bases. CDR3 length: 12 residues. The germline V gene has CDR1 SGHTA and CDR2 FQGNSA.

The specimen was PBMCs or T cells enriched from blood (not recorded which). This TCR was recovered from a woman between 18 and 29 years old with acute COVID-19. The chain uses TRBV7-2 and TRBJ2-1; D is ambiguous. CDR3 region: CASSSLAFRQFF. As DNA, the CDR3 is TGTGCCAGCAGCTCACTCGCTTTCCGGCAGTTCTTC.